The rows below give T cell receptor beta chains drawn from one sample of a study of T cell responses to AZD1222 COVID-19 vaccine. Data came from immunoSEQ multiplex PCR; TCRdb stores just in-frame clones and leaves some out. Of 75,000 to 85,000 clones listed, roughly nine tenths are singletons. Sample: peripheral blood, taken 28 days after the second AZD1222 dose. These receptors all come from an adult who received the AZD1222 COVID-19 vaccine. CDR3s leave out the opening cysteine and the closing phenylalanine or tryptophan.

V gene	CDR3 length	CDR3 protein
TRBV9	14	ASSVRGDPSSDTQY
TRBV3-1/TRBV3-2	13	ASRPAGGFTGELF
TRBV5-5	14	ASSLGGAGYNSPLH
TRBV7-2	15	ASSLAGGGISNQPQH
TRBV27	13	ASSFLSGGAYEQY
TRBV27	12	ASSSLTAYNEQF
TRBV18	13	ASSPWTGATDTQY
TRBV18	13	ASSTSGGGIDTQY
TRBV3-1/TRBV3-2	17	ASSQDRAYVGGGRKTQY
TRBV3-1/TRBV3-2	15	ASSLGLAGTGTDTQY
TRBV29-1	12	SVSPSGSGNTIY
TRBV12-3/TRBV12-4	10	ASTTGGDTQY
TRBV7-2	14	ASSSPPFLPRNTQY
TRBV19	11	ASSASKGTEAF
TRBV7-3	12	ASSLGGAMGEQY
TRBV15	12	ATSRGGDNTEAF
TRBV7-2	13	ASSSSVMASYEQY
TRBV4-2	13	ASSQEAGRPNEQF
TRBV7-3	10	ASSLGGHEQY
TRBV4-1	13	ASSQPAEGLRGYT
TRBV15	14	ATSRRTSEYQETQY
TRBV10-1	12	ARPPGLLDQPQH
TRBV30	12	AWSRQGAVFELF
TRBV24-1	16	ATTSNGTKRSGANVLT
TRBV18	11	ASSPGTIYEQY
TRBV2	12	ASTPGTYTYEQY
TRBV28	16	ASSPSGTGASGANVLT
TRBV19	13	ASSMVLQSSYEQY
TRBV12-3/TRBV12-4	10	ASSLAWGGEF
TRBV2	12	ASTSPIRAATIY
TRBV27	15	ASSNSPTGWETSPLH
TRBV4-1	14	ASSQVPGNSGNTIY
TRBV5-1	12	ASRNRDSSYEQY
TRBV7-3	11	ASSRDNTDTQY
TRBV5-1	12	ASSDRTDQETQY